The 10 T cell receptor beta chains given below trace back to one sample, sequenced in a study of beta chain features in type 1 diabetes. All of the isolated RNA was reverse transcribed, so expressed TCRB transcripts were sequenced. The assay was immunoSEQ multiplex PCR, and TCRdb's table has in-frame clones only and misses some. There are 300,000 to 450,000 clones in the sample; around an eighth occur only once, and more than 0.015% lies in the top ten. The sample consisted of naive CD4+ T cells from blood. The receptors were sampled from a man younger than 35 in good health.

The table lists this clone with a few counts. The rearrangement links TRBV14 to TRBJ2-1, with D perhaps TRBD2 (5 bases). V gave up 1 base and J gave up 13 bases, with 14 bases separating them. The CDR3 extends over 13 amino acids. Germline CDR1 SGHDN, CDR2 FVKESK. The CDR3 DNA reads TGTGCCAGCAGCCAAGTTCGGGGATCCGGCCAGTTCTTC. It translates to CASSQVRGSGQFF.

The rearrangement joins TRBV5-1 to TRBJ2-2, with a weak D call TRBD2 (5 bases). CDR3 length: 15 amino acids. Germline V gives CDR1 SGHRS, CDR2 YFSETQ. V was clipped by 0 bases and J by 6 bases, with 12 bases between them. CDR3 region: CASSLAPGGSGELFF. The CDR3 coding sequence is TGCGCCAGCAGCTTGGCCCCTGGAGGTTCCGGGGAGCTGTTTTTT. Together with reference TRBV5-1 and TRBJ2-2, the CDR3 gives the full variable domain: KAGVTQTPRYLIKTRGQQVTLSCSPISGHRSVSWYQQTPGQGLQFLFEYFSETQRNKGNFPGRFSGRQFSNSRSEMNVSTLELGDSALYLCASSLAPGGSGELFFGEGSRLTVL.

The chain employs TRBV11-3 and TRBJ2-5, with TRBD2 identical over 8 bases. Germline V gene data show CDR1 as SGHNT and CDR2 as YENEEA. The CDR3 is made up of 14 amino acids. V trimming: 0 bases; J trimming: 8 bases; junction bases outside the gene matches: 5. CDR3 residues: CASSLDREGGTQYF. The CDR3 region has the DNA TGTGCCAGCAGCTTAGATCGGGAGGGTGGAACCCAGTACTTC.

This clone was seen more than once but under ten times. V gene TRBV7-3 combines with J gene TRBJ2-7; D perhaps matches TRBD1 (6 bases). With 1 base removed from V and 5 bases from J, the gap between germline ends came to 9 bases. Looked up from germline, CDR1 is SGHTA and CDR2 is FQGTGA. The CDR3 extends over 13 amino acids. As DNA, the CDR3 is TGTGCCAGCAGCTTAAGGGCAGGGGACGAGCAGTACTTC. Its translation is CASSLRAGDEQYF.

The table lists this clone with a few counts. The V and J genes are TRBV7-2 and TRBJ2-6; 9 positions match TRBD1. Trimming took 5 bases from V and 3 from J; bases not matched to a gene: 5. This CDR3 comprises 16 residues. CDR1 is SGHTA, CDR2 FQGNSA, per germline. CDR3 loop: CASSPGQGGGANVLTF. CDR3 DNA: TGTGCCAGCAGCCCGGGACAGGGTGGTGGGGCCAACGTCCTGACTTTC.

The chain uses TRBV28 and TRBJ2-1; D uncertain. The CDR3 covers 12 residues. Looked up from germline, CDR1 is MDHEN and CDR2 is SYDVKM. CDR3 region: CSATKRWYEQFF. The DNA for the CDR3 is TGTTCTGCTACAAAGCGTTGGTATGAGCAGTTCTTC.

This rearrangement joins TRBV30 to TRBJ2-2, with 11 bases fitting TRBD1. Germline-derived CDR1 and CDR2 are GTSNPN and SVGIG (reference sequence). The CDR3 is 15 amino acids. The junction had 5 bases not matched to a gene; V was cut back by 8 bases and J by 0 bases. DNA for the CDR3: TGTGCCGGAGGACAGGGGGCTTCGAACACCGGGGAGCTGTTTTTT. Translated, it gives CAGGQGASNTGELFF.

This clone was observed a few times. The chain combines TRBV6-6 with TRBJ2-3, with 7 nucleotides matching TRBD2. The CDR3 runs 14 residues. CDR1 is MNHNY, CDR2 SVGAGI, per germline (reference sequence). After removal of 6 bases from V and 6 bases from J, the junction contained 9 bases not matched to a gene. The CDR3 DNA is TGTGCCAGCAGCCGGACTAGTCCGTCCGATACGCAGTATTTT. This gives the protein CASSRTSPSDTQYF.

This clone was picked up a small number of times. The rearrangement joins TRBV28 to TRBJ1-1; 8 bases are a match to TRBD1. V dropped 5 bases and J dropped 4; count of bases not matched to a gene: 6. The CDR3 is 14 amino acids. CDR1 is MDHEN, CDR2 SYDVKM, per germline. The CDR3 sequence is CASSPTGVGTEAFF. The CDR3 DNA reads as TGTGCCAGCAGTCCGACAGGGGTCGGCACTGAAGCTTTCTTT.

The chain uses TRBV4-1 and TRBJ1-2; 7 bases match TRBD1. The CDR3 contains 16 residues. The germline V gene encodes CDR1 MGHRA and CDR2 YSYEKL. With V trimmed by 2 bases and J by 0 bases, 6 bases remained unmatched. The CDR3 DNA reads as TGCGCCAGCAGCCAAAGGACAGGCTACGCTAACTATGGCTACACCTTC. Translating it yields CASSQRTGYANYGYTF.